This TCR beta chain was obtained from a study of cytomegalovirus exposure and HLA in healthy donors. Study findings and constraints: When analyzed later, the rates of TCR association showed variation by HLA locus, with DRB1 the most and HLA-C the fewest.

In regard to this clone: The antigen remains undetermined.

This PCR relied on a set of 60 Vbeta primers and 13 Jbeta primers. Sequencing was performed with immunoSEQ multiplex PCR; in TCRdb, only in-frame clones are kept and a portion is missing. The sample has about 87,000 clones, about 68% seen once. Germline CDR1 is MGHRA and CDR2 is YSYEKL. Trimming stripped 1 base from V and 5 bases from J, with 9 bases between. The CDR3 runs 14 residues. Material: PBMCs. The sequence came from a man aged 25 to 45 in good health and CMV-seropositive. The J gene is TRBJ2-1, the V gene TRBV4-1; possibly TRBD2 for D (5 bases). CDR3 protein: CASSQGDYHNEQFF. As DNA, the CDR3 is TGCGCCAGCAGCCAAGGTGACTACCACAATGAGCAGTTCTTC.